This T cell receptor (beta chain) was recorded in a study of post-analysis software for immune sequencing data. For the study at large: Clinical courses comprised relapsing-remitting, secondary progressive and progressive-relapsing multiple sclerosis. General study points: By F measure, samples from a shared preparation batch strongly co-clustered. The five TRBV segments detected at higher frequency in patients than in controls included TRBV5-6, TRBV5-1 and TRBV20-1. Significantly lower normalized Chao1 diversity was seen in multiple sclerosis patients than in controls.

As to this clonotype: The antigen remains unidentified.

Germline V gene lookup returns CDR1 MNHNY and CDR2 SVGAGI (reference sequence). The CDR3 has 14 amino acids. V lost 3 bases and J 7 bases, leaving 13 bases between the germline ends. Incorporated into the TCR beta cDNA libraries were unique molecular identifiers, which served to reduce PCR and sequencing biases. When 1 to 10 million T cells were used, they gave around 500,000 cDNA molecules. A single record per CDR3 protein comes from TCRdb applying MiXCR to the PCR reads. The table has some 500,000 distinct CDR3 sequences, approximately 45% seen once. The chain employs TRBV6-6 and TRBJ2-1; no clear D gene. Sequencing input: blood. The TCR sequence derives from a girl aged 5-17 years with multiple sclerosis. CDR3 protein: CASSYTGGENEQFF. DNA of the CDR3: TGTGCCAGCAGTTATACTGGTGGGGAAAATGAGCAGTTCTTC.